The source of this T cell receptor beta chain is a study of T cells in AML relapse after transplant (dated by TCRdb to about 2019). Regarding the research as a whole: Remission controls were clinically matched patients who maintained long-term complete remission with more than 3 years of follow-up. In this retrospective study, inhibitory receptor expression and TCR repertoires of bone marrow T cells were examined in patients given allogeneic HSCT for myeloid malignancy. Remission samples were obtained from bone marrow collected about 1 year after HSCT from patients in whom complete remission was maintained.

Broad study findings and their caveats: TCR repertoire comparisons were based on very few samples, with only a few individuals included per group for unsorted bone marrow.

The library was made by PCR. A modified RACE PCR protocol, not multiplex PCR, was used to amplify TCR alpha and beta chains from RNA. An Illumina MiSeq was used to sequence the libraries, and raw reads were demultiplexed using sample-specific barcode combinations. The study's own analysis went as follows. MiXCR software was used to identify TCR clonotypes from the sequencing reads. TCRdb reprocessed the public reads (quality trimming at Q25 with fastp, clone calling with MiXCR) and kept in-frame beta chains. Rows merge per CDR3 protein into single entries with the most common DNA and genes. TCRdb's processing, not the authors' own work, is the source of the V and J calls. In this sample the table shows about 1,500 distinct CDR3 sequences, approximately 7% of which occur a single time. The ten top clones hold over 45% of the sample. Inclusive of the bounding cysteine and phenylalanine, the CDR3 is 12 residues long. The sequence is cut down to CDR3 DNA, 36 bases in frame from base 1. The germline V gene yields ENHRY for CDR1 and SYGVKD for CDR2. V and J lose 0 bases and 5 bases, and a span of 4 bases separates them.

This clonotype is classified as medium-sized (0.01 to 0.1%). It has no known antigen specificity. No clone much larger than this one lies a single base away; base qualities are absent. The material was bone marrow, either the whole sample or a sorted T cell fraction (not recorded which), obtained in complete remission. The sequence was obtained from a human donor who had a stem cell transplant for acute myeloid leukemia. Following a transplant, some T cells may be graft donor cells, not patient cells. The V gene is TRBV10-3 and the J gene is TRBJ2-5; the D gene lacks a confident call. The encoded CDR3 is CAISESEETQYF. In nucleotides, the sequence is TGTGCCATCAGTGAGTCGGAGGAGACCCAGTACTTC.